This passage covers 19 T cell receptor beta chains from one sample sequenced in a study of T cells in Graves' hyperthyroidism and ophthalmopathy. TCR beta CDR3 regions were amplified from RNA transcripts. First-round RT-PCR of the TCR CDR3 relied on the HTBI primer set. TCRdb used MiXCR to reprocess the multiplex PCR reads, holding one entry per CDR3 protein. This table holds 250,000 to 300,000 distinct CDR3 sequences, roughly 13% found once. Input material: blood. All receptors come from a woman aged 40 to 55 with Graves' hyperthyroidism.

In this sample, this clonotype turned up many times. This chain joins TRBV6-1 and TRBJ1-1, with D perhaps TRBD1 (6 bases). Trimming stripped 5 bases from V and 4 bases from J, with 11 bases between. This CDR3 region has 13 residues. The V gene's germline CDR1 is MNHNS and CDR2 SASEGT. CDR3 nucleotides: TGTGCCAGCAGTAGGAGGGGGTCCACTGAAGCTTTCTTT. This translates into CASSRRGSTEAFF.

This chain links TRBV20-1 with TRBJ1-2; no clear D gene. V dropped 6 bases and J dropped 2 bases, with 7 bases sitting between them. Germline V gene lookup returns CDR1 DFQATT and CDR2 SNEGSKA (reference sequence). The CDR3 sequence is 11 residues long. The CDR3 region is CSAEDNYGYTF. In nucleotides, the CDR3 is TGCAGTGCGGAAGACAACTATGGCTACACCTTC.

In this sample, this clonotype turned up a few times. The CDR3 coding sequence is TGTGCCAGTAGAGTGGCGGGAAGTCTGAACTATGGCTACACCTTC. It translates to CASRVAGSLNYGYTF. The rearrangement joins TRBV19 to TRBJ1-2; D is uncertain. Germline-derived CDR1 and CDR2 are LNHDA and SQIVND (reference sequence). The length of the CDR3 is 15 residues. V lost 6 bases and J lost 2, with 16 bases in between.

The chain carries TRBV25-1 and TRBJ2-7; tentatively, D is TRBD2 (6 bases). Trimming shortened V by 7 bases and J by 3 bases, and 10 bases separated the two germline ends. The length of the CDR3 is 12 residues. Germline CDR1 and CDR2: MGHDK and SYGVNS. CDR3 in amino acids: CASMRDRYEQYF. CDR3 bases: TGTGCCAGCATGCGGGACCGCTACGAGCAGTACTTC.

The sample holds a few counts of this clonotype. The junction does not match germline at one end; this may be a read error. The genes are TRBV20-1 and TRBJ1-2, with 8 bases aligning to TRBD1. The CDR3 is made up of 16 amino acids. CDR1 and CDR2 from the germline V gene are DFQATT and SNEGSKA (reference sequence). CDR3 nucleotide sequence: TGCAATGCTAGAGACCGTCAATCCCTGACAGGGGCCGCTGACACCTTC. Its protein product is CNARDRQSLTGAADTF.

The chain joins TRBV20-1 to TRBJ2-5; D call uncertain. Trimming removed 1 base from V and 5 bases from J, with 8 bases in between. This CDR3 has 12 amino acids. Germline V gives CDR1 DFQATT, CDR2 SNEGSKA (reference sequence). The CDR3 region is CSARGYSETQYF. CDR3 in DNA: TGCAGTGCTAGAGGGTACTCCGAGACCCAGTACTTC.

About this clonotype itself: A much larger clone is a single base away; this may be a read error. The chain uses TRBV18 and TRBJ2-5; D unresolved. Germline lookup yields CDR1 KGHSH and CDR2 LQKENI. The CDR3 covers 13 residues. V was pared by 8 bases and J by 0 bases, with 10 bases between. The CDR3 protein is CASPTRNQETQYF. The CDR3 region has the DNA TGTGCCAGCCCCACCAGGAACCAAGAGACCCAGTACTTC.

This clonotype showed up many times. The CDR3, as DNA: TGTGCCAGCAGTTTGGGCACCTACTATGGCTACACCTTC. Its translation: CASSLGTYYGYTF. The chain is built from TRBV28 and TRBJ1-2; D uncertain. Per the germline V gene, CDR1 is MDHEN and CDR2 is SYDVKM. The CDR3 sequence is 13 residues long. Trimming took off 3 bases at V and 3 bases at J, with 8 bases between the two ends.

This clonotype was found many times. The gene calls are TRBV20-1 and TRBJ1-1; tentative D call: TRBD1 (5 bases). Germline loops: CDR1 DFQATT, CDR2 SNEGSKA (reference sequence). The CDR3 covers 11 residues. V lost 2 bases to trimming and J lost 10 bases, with 11 bases between them. CDR3 sequence (DNA): TGCAGTGCTAGAAGCAGGGAGGCAGCTTTCTTT. It is translated as CSARSREAAFF.

As for this clonotype: The junction shows a germline mismatch at one end, possibly a read error. The chain joins TRBV12-3 or TRBV12-4 to TRBJ1-5; D gene unclear. CDR3 length equals 13 residues. The DNA for the CDR3 is TGCGCCAGCAGCCGCGACACCTATCAGCCCCAGCATTTT. This sequence encodes CASSRDTYQPQHF.

This clonotype has a handful of counts. J is TRBJ2-3 and V is TRBV30, with 13 bases aligning to TRBD2. Germline CDR1 reads GTSNPN; CDR2 reads SVGIG (reference sequence). Trimming cost V 5 bases and J 5 bases; bases outside gene matches: 10. The CDR3 has 16 amino acids. The CDR3 here is CAWALQGTSGVDTQYF. The CDR3 coding sequence is TGTGCCTGGGCTTTACAGGGGACTAGCGGGGTAGATACGCAGTATTTT.

This clonotype was picked up many times. V and J are TRBV5-5 and TRBJ1-2; 10 nucleotides agree with TRBD1. The CDR3 is 15 amino acids. CDR1 SGHKS and CDR2 YYEKEE come from the germline V gene (reference sequence). V was clipped by 4 bases and J by 4 bases; unmatched bases: 7. CDR3 region: CASSEGTGEVYGYTF. CDR3 nucleotide sequence: TGTGCCAGCAGCGAAGGGACAGGGGAAGTCTATGGCTACACCTTC.

This clonotype has at least ten counts. V and J are TRBV6-1 and TRBJ2-7, with no clear D. The CDR3 has 13 residues. Trimming stripped 5 bases from V and 0 bases from J, with 8 bases between. Germline assignment: CDR1 MNHNS and CDR2 SASEGT. The CDR3 sequence is CASSSPTSYEQYF. The CDR3 DNA reads as TGTGCCAGCAGTTCCCCTACCTCCTACGAGCAGTACTTC.

Ten or more counts support this clonotype. The rearrangement uses TRBV24-1 and TRBJ2-3, with TRBD1 matching over 7 bases. From germline, CDR1 is KGHDR and CDR2 SFDVKD. Trimming cost V 10 bases and J 0 bases; bases outside gene matches: 3. The CDR3 contains 13 residues. CDR3 protein: CATWDSSTDTQYF. In DNA form, the CDR3 reads TGTGCCACATGGGACAGTAGCACAGATACGCAGTATTTT.

The genes are TRBV9 and TRBJ1-3, with TRBD1 as a possible D gene (5 bases). V was trimmed by 2 bases and J by 3 bases, leaving 9 bases between them. The germline gives CDR1 SGDLS, CDR2 YYNGEE. This CDR3 is built from 14 residues. The CDR3 loop is CASSVDNYGNTIYF. The CDR3 nucleotides are TGTGCCAGCAGCGTGGACAACTATGGAAACACCATATATTTT.

This clonotype was detected only a few times. The CDR3: CASSLRASGRDNEQFF. The CDR3 DNA sequence: TGCGCCAGCAGCTTGAGGGCTAGCGGGAGGGACAATGAGCAGTTCTTC. This rearrangement joins TRBV5-1 to TRBJ2-1; TRBD2 matches 12 bases. This CDR3 has 16 amino acids. With 1 base clipped from V and 5 bases from J, the junction kept 4 bases outside the gene matches. Germline CDR1 and CDR2: SGHRS and YFSETQ.

Ten or more counts support this clonotype. The V gene is TRBV28, the J gene TRBJ1-4; 7 bases agree with TRBD1. V shed 7 bases, J shed 7 bases, and the junction held 9 bases outside the gene matches. This CDR3 comprises 14 residues. CDR1 and CDR2 from the germline V gene are MDHEN and SYDVKM. CDR3 nucleotide sequence: TGTGCCAGCACCGCTGGGGCAGGGGGTGAAAAACTGTTTTTT. Protein: CASTAGAGGEKLFF.

There are many counts of this clonotype. The chain uses TRBV7-2 and TRBJ2-5, with TRBD2 matching 8 bases. V trimming: 5 bases; J trimming: 7 bases; junction bases outside the gene matches: 9. This CDR3 contains 14 residues. CDR1 is SGHTA, CDR2 FQGNSA, per germline. CDR3 sequence reads: CASSPRTSSGTQYF. CDR3 sequence (DNA): TGTGCCAGCAGCCCCCGGACTAGCTCGGGGACCCAGTACTTC. Using reference TRBV7-2 and TRBJ2-5 for the parts outside the CDR3, the full variable domain is GAGVSQSPSNKVTEKGKDVELRCDPISGHTALYWYRQSLGQGLEFLIYFQGNSAPDKSGLPSDRFSAERTGGSVSTLTIQRTQQEDSAVYLCASSPRTSSGTQYFGPGTRLLVL.

Many counts were recorded for this clonotype. V gene TRBV7-9 combines with J gene TRBJ2-5; the match to TRBD2 covers 8 bases. Trimming at V came to 2 bases and at J to 5 bases, leaving 7 bases not matched to a gene. CDR1 and CDR2 (germline): SEHNR, FQNEAQ (reference sequence). This CDR3 contains 15 residues. The CDR3 reads CASSLMAGGGETQYF. CDR3 sequence (DNA): TGTGCCAGCAGCTTAATGGCGGGAGGAGGTGAGACCCAGTACTTC.